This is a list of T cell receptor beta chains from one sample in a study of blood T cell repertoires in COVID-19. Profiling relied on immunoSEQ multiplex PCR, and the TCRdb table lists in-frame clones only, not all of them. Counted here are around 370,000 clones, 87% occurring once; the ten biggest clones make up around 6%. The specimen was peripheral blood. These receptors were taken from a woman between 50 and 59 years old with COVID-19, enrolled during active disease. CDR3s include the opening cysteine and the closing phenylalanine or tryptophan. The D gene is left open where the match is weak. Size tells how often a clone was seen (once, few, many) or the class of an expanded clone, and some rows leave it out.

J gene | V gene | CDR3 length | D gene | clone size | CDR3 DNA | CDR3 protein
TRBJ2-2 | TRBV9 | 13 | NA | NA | TGTGCCAGCAGCGTCAGGTACACCGGGGAGCTGTTTTTT | CASSVRYTGELFF
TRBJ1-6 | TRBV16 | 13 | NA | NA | TGTGCCAGCAGCCAATGGGGGGTTTCACCCCTCCACTTT | CASSQWGVSPLHF
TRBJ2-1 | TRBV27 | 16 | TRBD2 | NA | TGTGCCAGCAGTTTATCCCCCAGCGGGATTGACAATGAGCAGTTCTTC | CASSLSPSGIDNEQFF
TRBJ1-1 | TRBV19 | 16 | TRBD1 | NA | TGTGCCAGTAGCAACCGACAGGGAAGGATGAACACTGAAGCTTTCTTT | CASSNRQGRMNTEAFF
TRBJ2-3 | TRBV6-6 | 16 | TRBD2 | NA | TGTGCCAGCAGTTACTACTCTAGCGGGTCCGCAGATACGCAGTATTTT | CASSYYSSGSADTQYF
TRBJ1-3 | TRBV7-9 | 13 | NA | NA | TGTGCCAGCAGCTTAGTTCTCGGAAACACCATATATTTT | CASSLVLGNTIYF
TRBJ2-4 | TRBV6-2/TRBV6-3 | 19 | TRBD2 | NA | TGTGCCAGCAGTTACTCGATTCGGGAGGGGATCAAGGCCAAAAACATTCAGTACTTC | CASSYSIREGIKAKNIQYF
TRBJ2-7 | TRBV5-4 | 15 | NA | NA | TGTGCCAGCAGCCCACAGAGTAGCGGATACTACGAGCAGTACTTC | CASSPQSSGYYEQYF
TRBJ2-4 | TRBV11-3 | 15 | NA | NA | TGTGCCAGCAGCTTCAGCGGTGTAGCCAAAAACATTCAGTACTTC | CASSFSGVAKNIQYF
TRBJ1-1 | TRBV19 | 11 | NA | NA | TGTGCCAGTAGCAGCGCTTATTTGGCTTTCTTT | CASSSAYLAFF
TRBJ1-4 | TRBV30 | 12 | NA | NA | TGTGCCGGGGGAACTTTTAATGAAAAACTGTTTTTT | CAGGTFNEKLFF
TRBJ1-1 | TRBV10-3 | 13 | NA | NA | TGTGCCATCACCAGGACAGAGAACACTGAAGCTTTCTTT | CAITRTENTEAFF
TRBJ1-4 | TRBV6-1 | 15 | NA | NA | TGTGCCAGCAGTGAAGGGAGCGCGGGGAATGAAAAACTGTTTTTT | CASSEGSAGNEKLFF
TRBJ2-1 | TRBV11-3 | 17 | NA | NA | TGTGCCAGCAGCTTCTTGTTAGGGAGGAGGGCCTACAATGAGCAGTTCTTC | CASSFLLGRRAYNEQFF
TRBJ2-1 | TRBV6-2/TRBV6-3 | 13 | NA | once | TGTGCCAGCAGTCTTGGACAGTACAATGAGCAGTTCTTC | CASSLGQYNEQFF
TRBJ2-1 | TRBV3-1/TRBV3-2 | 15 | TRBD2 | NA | TGTGCCAGCAGCCAGTCAGGTACTAGCGGGAGGGAGCAGTTCTTC | CASSQSGTSGREQFF
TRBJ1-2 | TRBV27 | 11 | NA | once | TGTGCCAGCAGTTTCTCGGGTGTCTACACCTTC | CASSFSGVYTF
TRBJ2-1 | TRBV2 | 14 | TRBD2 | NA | TGTGCCAGCCTGGGTAGCGGGAGGGCAAATGAGCAGTTCTTC | CASLGSGRANEQFF
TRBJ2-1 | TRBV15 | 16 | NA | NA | TGTGCCACCAGCAGAGATCGGCTAGGAACCTACAATGAGCAGTTCTTC | CATSRDRLGTYNEQFF
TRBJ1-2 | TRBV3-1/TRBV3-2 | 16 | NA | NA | TGTGCCAGCAGCCAATCACGGGGAGGTATGAACTATGGCTACACCTTC | CASSQSRGGMNYGYTF
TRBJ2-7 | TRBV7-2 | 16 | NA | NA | TGTGCCAGCAGCTTATTGGGGCCGCTCAGCTCCTACGAGCAGTACTTC | CASSLLGPLSSYEQYF
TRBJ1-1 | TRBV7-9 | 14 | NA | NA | TGTGCCAGCAGCCGGGGGGGGCTGGGCACTGAAGCTTTCTTT | CASSRGGLGTEAFF
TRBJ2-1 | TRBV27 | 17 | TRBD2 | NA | TGTGCCAGCACCCCTATGGGACTAGCGGGAGGGACCAATGAGCAGTTCTTC | CASTPMGLAGGTNEQFF
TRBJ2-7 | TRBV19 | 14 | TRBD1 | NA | TGTGCCAGTAGTATCGGGACAGGGGCCTACGAGCAGTACTTC | CASSIGTGAYEQYF
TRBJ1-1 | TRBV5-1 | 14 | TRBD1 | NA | TGCGCCAGCAGCTTAGGGGACAGGAACACTGAAGCTTTCTTT | CASSLGDRNTEAFF
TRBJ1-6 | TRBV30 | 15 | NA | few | TGTGCCTGGAGAGGAGGGAGCTCCTATAATTCACCCCTCCACTTT | CAWRGGSSYNSPLHF
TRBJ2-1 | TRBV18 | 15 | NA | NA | TGTGCCAGCTCCCTCAGGACTCAGCGAAATAATGAGCAGTTCTTC | CASSLRTQRNNEQFF
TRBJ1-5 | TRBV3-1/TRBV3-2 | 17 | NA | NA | TGTGCCAGCAGCCAAGGCACCGTTGGGGCTAGCAATCAGCCCCAGCATTTT | CASSQGTVGASNQPQHF
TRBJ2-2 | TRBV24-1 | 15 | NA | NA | TGTGCCACCAGTGGGTCGACAGGCCTCACCGGGGAGCTGTTTTTT | CATSGSTGLTGELFF
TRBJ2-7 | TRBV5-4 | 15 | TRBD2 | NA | TGTGCCACCAAGTTGTCGCTAGCGGGAGACTACGAGCAGTACTTC | CATKLSLAGDYEQYF
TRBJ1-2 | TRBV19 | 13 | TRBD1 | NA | TGTGCCAGTAGTACAGGGGGATTCTATGGCTACACCTTC | CASSTGGFYGYTF
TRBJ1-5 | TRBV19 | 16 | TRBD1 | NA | TGTGCCAGTAGTATTCTGGTCGGACAGGGCAATCAGCCCCAGCATTTT | CASSILVGQGNQPQHF
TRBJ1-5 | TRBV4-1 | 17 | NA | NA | TGCGCCAGCAGCCAACCAACAGGGTCGAGGAGGAATCAGCCCCAGCATTTT | CASSQPTGSRRNQPQHF
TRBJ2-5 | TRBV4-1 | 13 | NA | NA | TGCGCCAGCAGCCCCCCGGGGCAAGAGACCCAGTACTTC | CASSPPGQETQYF
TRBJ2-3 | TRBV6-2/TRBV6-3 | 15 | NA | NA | TGTGCCAGCAGTTTTATCACATCTAGCACAGATACGCAGTATTTT | CASSFITSSTDTQYF
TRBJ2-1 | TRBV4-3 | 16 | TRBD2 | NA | TGCGCCAGCAGCCAAGATTCGGGGACGGGAGGAAATGAGCAGTTCTTC | CASSQDSGTGGNEQFF
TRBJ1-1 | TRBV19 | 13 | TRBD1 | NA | TGTGCCATTCGGCAGGGGGTGAACACTGAAGCTTTCTTT | CAIRQGVNTEAFF
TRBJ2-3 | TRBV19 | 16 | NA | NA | TGTGCCAGTAGTATAGGGCAGGGTAAGGGGACAGATACGCAGTATTTT | CASSIGQGKGTDTQYF
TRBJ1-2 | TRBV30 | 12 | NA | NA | TGTGCCTGGAGTGCCAGGGACTTCAGCTACACCTTC | CAWSARDFSYTF
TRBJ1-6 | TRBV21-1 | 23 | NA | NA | TGTGCCAGCAGGGTATTCGTCCGAAAACGGGACACAACAAAGAGCTCCTATAATTCACCCCTCCACTTT | CASRVFVRKRDTTKSSYNSPLHF
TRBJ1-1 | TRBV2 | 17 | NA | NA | TGTGCCAGCAGTGAAAGGGCTAGGGGCACCATGAACACTGAAGCTTTCTTT | CASSERARGTMNTEAFF
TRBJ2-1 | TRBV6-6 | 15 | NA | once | TGTGCCAGCCGAGCGGCTAGCGTGTACTACAATGAGCAGTTCTTC | CASRAASVYYNEQFF
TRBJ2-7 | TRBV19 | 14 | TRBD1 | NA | TGTGCCACCTACGCCGGGACAGGGATGGGGGAGCAGTACTTC | CATYAGTGMGEQYF
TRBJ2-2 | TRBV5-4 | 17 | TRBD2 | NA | TGTGCCAGCAGCGGCGTAGCGGGAGTTATGCACACCGGGGAGCTGTTTTTT | CASSGVAGVMHTGELFF
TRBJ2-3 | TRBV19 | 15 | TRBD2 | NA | TGTGCCAGTAGAGGGACTAGCGTAAGCACAGATACGCAGTATTTT | CASRGTSVSTDTQYF
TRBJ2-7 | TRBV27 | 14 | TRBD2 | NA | TGTGCCAGCAGGGGGGGACTAGATGTTGAAAAGCAGTACTTC | CASRGGLDVEKQYF
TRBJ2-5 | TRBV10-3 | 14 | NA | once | TGTGCCATCAGTGACCCGGGACTGCAAGAGACCCAGTACTTC | CAISDPGLQETQYF
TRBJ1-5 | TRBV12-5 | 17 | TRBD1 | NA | TGTGCTAGTGGCCCGACAGGGGGCTCCTATAGCAATCAGCCCCAGCATTTT | CASGPTGGSYSNQPQHF
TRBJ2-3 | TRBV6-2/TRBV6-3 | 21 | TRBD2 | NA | TGTGCCAGCAGTTACTCTATTTTTCCACAGCCAGGCGGGAGGGGCACAGATACGCAGTATTTT | CASSYSIFPQPGGRGTDTQYF
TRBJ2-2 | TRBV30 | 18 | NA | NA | TGTGCCTGGAGTCCCCCCCCTTCAGCGGGTCCTCGCACCGGGGAGCTGTTTTTT | CAWSPPPSAGPRTGELFF
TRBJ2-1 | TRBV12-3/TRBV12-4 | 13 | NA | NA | TGTGCCATCACCCGGGGCTCCTACAATGAGCAGTTCTTC | CAITRGSYNEQFF
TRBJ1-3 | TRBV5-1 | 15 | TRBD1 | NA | TGCGCCAGCAGCCTGGGGGACAGCTCTGGAAACACCATATATTTT | CASSLGDSSGNTIYF
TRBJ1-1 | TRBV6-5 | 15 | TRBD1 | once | TGTGCCAGCACCCCCCCGGGGACAGGGGCCACTGAAGCTTTCTTT | CASTPPGTGATEAFF
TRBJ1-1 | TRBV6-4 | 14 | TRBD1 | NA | TGTGCCAGCAGAAAAACCGGGACAGAAGATGAAGCTTTCTTT | CASRKTGTEDEAFF
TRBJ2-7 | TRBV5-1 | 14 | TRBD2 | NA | TGCGCCAGCACCCAGACTAGCGGGGCCTACGAGCAGTACTTC | CASTQTSGAYEQYF
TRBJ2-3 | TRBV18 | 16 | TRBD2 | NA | TGTGCCAGCTCACCAATTCCGGGACTAGCGGGAGATACGCAGTATTTT | CASSPIPGLAGDTQYF
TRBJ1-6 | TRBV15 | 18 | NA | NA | TGTGCCACCAGCATGAGAGGGGAGGTGAGCTCCTATAATTCACCCCTCCACTTT | CATSMRGEVSSYNSPLHF
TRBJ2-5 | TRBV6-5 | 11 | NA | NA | TGTGCCAGCAGCTTCCCGGAGACCCAGTACTTC | CASSFPETQYF
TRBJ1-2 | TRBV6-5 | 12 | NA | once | TGTGCCAGCAGTCCCACACAGTATGGCTACACCTTC | CASSPTQYGYTF